This TCR beta chain comes out of a study of STAT3 mutations in large granular lymphocyte leukemia. On the study more broadly: More than half of T-LGLL patients received immunosuppressive therapy. Notes on the study in general: No sample exists from the first appearance of each clone. After therapy, about 35% of the 18 patients switched clonotypes, all new clones STAT3 wild type. A small but highly pathogenic clone may have been missed. In T-cell large granular lymphocyte leukemia, about half of patients showed multiple immunodominant subclonotypes.

Germline CDR1 and CDR2: SEHNR and FQNEAQ (reference sequence). The CDR3 spans 17 residues. Trimming removed 5 bases from V and 3 bases from J, with 20 bases in between. A remark on this clone: The antigen is not known.

Generated by immunoSEQ multiplex PCR, the TCRdb table keeps only in-frame clones and is missing some. Of 35,000 to 50,000 clones in the sample, 81% were seen once. This receptor was obtained from a human donor with T large granular lymphocyte leukemia. Some clones in this sample may be carry-over from other donors' samples. The chain joins TRBV7-9 to TRBJ1-3; possibly TRBD1 for D (6 bases). The sample consisted of PBMCs. The CDR3 here is CASSRGQLNPLGNTIYF. The CDR3 DNA sequence: TGTGCCAGCAGCCGAGGACAGCTGAATCCGCTTGGAAACACCATATATTTT.